The next 23 T cell receptor beta chains were all read from a single sample in a study of CD8 T cells in Susac syndrome. The authors reverse transcribed 0.5 to 1 ug RNA with random hexamers. MiXCR, applied by TCRdb to the immunoSEQ multiplex PCR reads, yields one record per CDR3 protein. In the table there are about 130,000 distinct CDR3 sequences, about 93% of which are singletons. Sequences were obtained from CD8+ T cells from PBMCs. Receptor source: a human donor with multiple sclerosis.

The genes are TRBV7-8 and TRBJ1-1; a weak D match, TRBD1 (6 bases). Germline assignment: CDR1 SGHVS and CDR2 FQNEAQ. Trimming took off 4 bases at V and 5 bases at J, with 14 bases between the two ends. The CDR3 runs to 14 residues. The chain's CDR3 is CASSSSVGATEAFF. Here the CDR3 DNA reads TGTGCCAGCAGCTCATCGGTGGGGGCAACTGAAGCTTTCTTT. Based on the CDR3 plus reference TRBV7-8 and TRBJ1-1, the full variable domain is GAGVSQSPRYKVAKRGQDVALRCDPISGHVSLFWYQQALGQGPEFLTYFQNEAQLDKSGLPSDRFFAERPEGSVSTLKIQRTQQEDSAVYLCASSSSVGATEAFFGQGTRLTVV.

The chain carries TRBV20-1 and TRBJ2-7; 10 bases align to TRBD1. There are 14 residues in the CDR3. Germline loops: CDR1 DFQATT, CDR2 SNEGSKA (reference sequence). J lost 1 base, V lost 6 bases, and 6 bases had no gene match. CDR3 loop: CSARTGGFSYEQYF. The DNA of the CDR3 is TGCAGTGCGAGGACAGGGGGTTTTTCCTACGAGCAGTACTTC.

The rearrangement uses TRBV29-1 and TRBJ1-2, with D unclear. The germline V gene encodes CDR1 SQVTM and CDR2 ANQGSEA. This CDR3 is built from 12 residues. The V gene lost 1 base and the J gene lost 8 bases, with 11 bases spanning the gap. The CDR3 region has the DNA TGCAGCGTTGAAGTGCAGGCTCGGGGCTACACCTTC. Residues: CSVEVQARGYTF.

CDR3 sequence (DNA): TGCAGTGCTAGGGGGGCGAGCACTGAAGCTTTCTTT. Amino acids: CSARGASTEAFF. The chain uses TRBV20-1 and TRBJ1-1; tentatively, D is TRBD1 (6 bases). The germline V gene has CDR1 DFQATT and CDR2 SNEGSKA (reference sequence). Trimming took off 3 bases at V and 4 bases at J, with 9 bases between the two ends. The length of the CDR3 is 12 residues.

The chain combines TRBV6-2 or TRBV6-3 with TRBJ2-2; TRBD1 or TRBD2 may be the D gene (5 bases each). With 5 bases removed from V and 7 bases from J, the gap between germline ends came to 20 bases. Germline V gene sequence: CDR1 MNHEY, CDR2 SVGEGT. The CDR3 totals 16 residues. DNA of the CDR3: TGTGCCAGCAGTCCCGGGACCCACCCCCACTTCGGGGAGCTGTTTTTT. The encoded protein is CASSPGTHPHFGELFF.

CDR3 nucleotides: TGTGCCAGCAGTCCCTTTGAGGGAGGGGGCAATGAGCAGTTCTTC. Amino acids: CASSPFEGGGNEQFF. The genes are TRBV12-3 or TRBV12-4 and TRBJ2-1; D is possibly TRBD2 (7 bases). This CDR3 region has 15 residues. V lost 5 bases and J 6 bases, leaving 17 bases between the germline ends.

This sequence joins TRBV27 and TRBJ1-5, with D hard to call. This CDR3 is 14 amino acids long. Trimming removed 6 bases from V and 5 bases from J, with 14 bases in between. The germline V gene encodes CDR1 MNHEY and CDR2 SMNVEV (reference sequence). The CDR3 coding sequence is TGTGCCAGCAGCGTACATGAGGCGGATCAGCCCCAGCATTTT. Translating gives CASSVHEADQPQHF.

The rearrangement uses TRBV5-4 and TRBJ2-7, with 8 bases matching TRBD1. The germline V gene encodes CDR1 SGHNT and CDR2 YYREEE (reference sequence). CDR3 length equals 14 residues. J gave up 6 bases and V 4 bases, and 9 bases lay outside the gene matches. The CDR3 is CASSNSGGKIEQYF. CDR3 nucleotides: TGTGCCAGCAGCAACTCAGGGGGCAAGATCGAGCAGTACTTC.

The chain recombines TRBV29-1 with TRBJ2-7, with 13 bases matching TRBD2. This CDR3 is 13 amino acids long. Germline CDR1 reads SQVTM; CDR2 reads ANQGSEA. In DNA, the CDR3 is TGCGCTACTAGCGGGAGGGCCTGGGAAGAGCAGTACTTC. This gives the protein CATSGRAWEEQYF.

The chain carries TRBV19 and TRBJ2-7; the match to TRBD1 covers 8 bases. V trimming: 6 bases; J trimming: 4 bases; junction bases outside the gene matches: 11. The CDR3 is 15 amino acids. The V gene's germline CDR1 is LNHDA and CDR2 SQIVND (reference sequence). CDR3 sequence (DNA): TGTGCCAGTAGCACGGGGACAGGATTTCCTTACGAGCAGTACTTC. This sequence encodes CASSTGTGFPYEQYF.

The gene calls are TRBV28 and TRBJ2-2; 7 nucleotides align to TRBD1. Germline V gene sequence: CDR1 MDHEN, CDR2 SYDVKM. The CDR3 covers 19 residues. Trimming at V came to 7 bases and at J to 7 bases, leaving 24 bases not matched to a gene. The CDR3 nucleotides read TGTGCCAGCAACCCCCCCGCTAGGACTGACAGGGCGGTGAACGGGGAGCTGTTTTTT. It encodes CASNPPARTDRAVNGELFF.

V usage is TRBV27 and J usage is TRBJ1-1; D unresolved. CDR1 and CDR2 from the germline V gene are MNHEY and SMNVEV (reference sequence). The CDR3 contains 14 residues. Trimming took 3 bases from V and 0 from J, leaving 8 bases between them. CDR3: CASSFSGMNTEAFF. CDR3 nucleotide sequence: TGTGCCAGCAGTTTTAGCGGTATGAACACTGAAGCTTTCTTT.

The J gene is TRBJ2-5, the V gene TRBV4-3; D may correspond to TRBD1 or TRBD2 (5 bases each). From germline, CDR1 is LGHNA and CDR2 YSLEER. V was trimmed by 4 bases and J by 5 bases, leaving 20 bases between them. The CDR3 contains 16 residues. This chain's CDR3 is CASSRRGPPTGETQYF. CDR3 nucleotides: TGCGCCAGCAGCCGAAGGGGACCGCCGACGGGTGAGACCCAGTACTTC.

V gene TRBV27 combines with J gene TRBJ1-2, with TRBD1 matching 8 bases. V lost 2 bases and J lost 7; bases outside the gene matches: 3. Germline V gives CDR1 MNHEY, CDR2 SMNVEV (reference sequence). The CDR3 loop spans 13 amino acids. The CDR3 loop is CASSLQGAGGYTF. CDR3 nucleotides: TGTGCCAGCAGTTTACAGGGGGCTGGTGGCTACACCTTC.

This chain connects TRBV28 to TRBJ2-7; possibly TRBD2 for D (5 bases). There are 11 residues in the CDR3. V was trimmed by 7 bases and J by 5 bases, leaving 9 bases between them. Germline V gene lookup returns CDR1 MDHEN and CDR2 SYDVKM. CDR3 residues: CASTTEDEQYF. CDR3 DNA: TGTGCCAGCACCACGGAGGACGAGCAGTACTTC.

The chain couples TRBV23-1 to TRBJ1-5; 9 bases map to TRBD1. TRBV23-1 is assigned to the ORF class and has an uncertain function. The CDR3 loop spans 17 amino acids. The trim removed 0 bases at V and 4 bases at J, leaving 7 bases unmatched. CDR3 residues: CASSQSFWDRDNQPQHF. In DNA form, the CDR3 reads TGCGCCAGCAGTCAATCATTTTGGGACAGGGATAATCAGCCCCAGCATTTT.

The chain has TRBV5-6 and TRBJ1-4; the D is unclear. This CDR3 has 14 residues. Trimming pared 0 bases from V and 6 bases from J, leaving 9 bases between. Germline V gene lookup returns CDR1 SGHDT and CDR2 YYEEEE. CDR3 region: CASSLGVAYEKLFF. CDR3 bases: TGTGCCAGCAGCTTGGGGGTAGCTTATGAAAAACTGTTTTTT.

The rearrangement uses TRBV20-1 and TRBJ2-1; 12 nucleotides match TRBD2. After removal of 3 bases from V and 1 base from J, the junction contained 7 bases not matched to a gene. The CDR3 totals 17 residues. Germline-derived CDR1 and CDR2 are DFQATT and SNEGSKA (reference sequence). CDR3 coding DNA: TGCAGTGCTAGGACGGGGACTAGCGGGTTATCCTACAATGAGCAGTTCTTC. This encodes CSARTGTSGLSYNEQFF.

This clonotype was found once. V is TRBV27 and J is TRBJ1-1; a weak D match, TRBD1 (5 bases). The ends were cut back, 2 bases at V and 5 bases at J, with 21 bases in the middle. The CDR3 spans 17 residues. Germline assignment: CDR1 MNHEY and CDR2 SMNVEV (reference sequence). The CDR3 spells CASSLNTDAGRSTEAFF. Written as DNA, the CDR3 is TGTGCCAGCAGTTTAAATACCGACGCGGGGCGCAGTACTGAAGCTTTCTTT.

The chain is built from TRBV9 and TRBJ2-7; D ambiguous. V was pared by 0 bases and J by 5 bases, with 9 bases between. The CDR3 is 13 amino acids. The germline CDR1 and CDR2 sequences are SGDLS and YYNGEE. The CDR3 DNA reads TGTGCCAGCAGCGTAGGCCCCGCCAACGAGCAGTACTTC. This codes for CASSVGPANEQYF. Using reference TRBV9 and TRBJ2-7 for the parts outside the CDR3, the full variable domain is DSGVTQTPKHLITATGQRVTLRCSPRSGDLSVYWYQQSLDQGLQFLIQYYNGEERAKGNILERFSAQQFPDLHSELNLSSLELGDSALYFCASSVGPANEQYFGPGTRLTVT.

The V gene is TRBV6-4, the J gene TRBJ2-3; no clear D. The V gene's germline CDR1 is MRHNA and CDR2 SNTAGT. CDR3 length: 17 amino acids. The V end lost 4 bases, the J end lost 0 bases, and 17 bases lay between the germline ends. The CDR3 sequence is CASSAPRLVPSTDTQYF. Written as DNA, the CDR3 is TGTGCCAGCAGTGCTCCCCGCCTTGTCCCAAGCACAGATACGCAGTATTTT.

V usage is TRBV27 and J usage is TRBJ1-1; tentative D call: TRBD1 (5 bases). V lost 7 bases and J 3 bases, leaving 15 bases between the germline ends. CDR3 length: 14 amino acids. In germline, CDR1 is MNHEY, CDR2 SMNVEV (reference sequence). The CDR3 region has the DNA TGTGCCAGCAACCCGGGGGGACCTGACACTGAAGCTTTCTTT. Translating it yields CASNPGGPDTEAFF.

The chain couples TRBV12-3 or TRBV12-4 to TRBJ2-1; D unclear. The V gene lost 3 bases and the J gene lost 5 bases, with 14 bases spanning the gap. This CDR3 comprises 15 residues. The CDR3 here is CASSLPGANNNEQFF. CDR3 sequence (DNA): TGTGCCAGCAGTTTGCCTGGAGCAAACAACAATGAGCAGTTCTTC.